The 21 T cell receptor beta chains in this list originate from one sample, sequenced in a study of T cell responses to AZD1222 COVID-19 vaccine (dated by TCRdb to the early 2020s). The library was produced with the immunoSEQ multiplex PCR assay. TCRdb holds this immuneACCESS table with in-frame rearrangements only. Some clones are missing; in checked studies, unresolved V genes explain under half, and the rest has no known cause. Recorded for this sample are around 110,000 clones; around 88% of them occurred a single time. The top ten clonotypes cover over 8.5% of the sample. Interpreted using the paper, the time point label stands for: baseline before first vaccination. This material consisted of peripheral blood, taken on day 0 of AZD1222 vaccination. These receptors all stem from an adult in good health.

J is TRBJ1-1 and V is TRBV20-1, with D possibly TRBD1 on 5 matching bases. V lost 3 bases and J 3 bases, leaving 11 bases between the germline ends. CDR3 length equals 13 residues. Germline V gene sequence: CDR1 DFQATT, CDR2 SNEGSKA (reference sequence). CDR3 amino acids: CSASLGHDTEAFF. In DNA, the CDR3 is TGCAGTGCTAGTTTAGGACACGACACTGAAGCTTTCTTT.

The chain couples TRBV19 to TRBJ1-2; the D gene is possibly TRBD1 (6 bases). The CDR3 has 15 amino acids. Germline lookup yields CDR1 LNHDA and CDR2 SQIVND (reference sequence). V lost 3 bases and J lost 4, with 15 bases in between. The CDR3 loop is CASSILFQGTYGYTF. As DNA, the CDR3 is TGTGCCAGTAGTATCCTTTTCCAGGGGACCTATGGCTACACCTTC.

The CDR3 DNA follows: TGCGCCAGCACTGCCGGGACAGCAATTAACTATGGCTACACCTTC. Protein sequence: CASTAGTAINYGYTF. The chain joins TRBV5-1 to TRBJ1-2; 7 positions agree with TRBD1. V lost 6 bases and J lost 1; bases outside the gene matches: 9. Germline V gives CDR1 SGHRS, CDR2 YFSETQ. The CDR3 extends over 15 amino acids.

Here the CDR3 DNA reads TGTGCCAGCAGCCAGTACAGGGTCGAGCAGTACTTC. It specifies CASSQYRVEQYF. The chain combines TRBV28 with TRBJ2-7; D is perhaps TRBD1 (6 bases). V lost 6 bases and J lost 6, with 12 bases in between. The CDR3 is 12 residues long. The germline gives CDR1 MDHEN, CDR2 SYDVKM.

The V and J genes are TRBV27 and TRBJ2-7, with a weak D call TRBD2 (5 bases). CDR1 and CDR2 (germline): MNHEY, SMNVEV (reference sequence). The CDR3 spans 13 residues. V shed 2 bases and J shed 3 bases, with 8 bases lying between them. CDR3 amino acids: CASSLEGNYEQYF. In DNA, the CDR3 is TGTGCCAGCAGTTTAGAGGGTAACTACGAGCAGTACTTC.

The chain uses TRBV14 and TRBJ2-3; D might be TRBD1 (6 bases). V gave up 1 base and J gave up 0 bases, with 11 bases separating them. The CDR3 spans 16 residues. Per the germline V gene, CDR1 is SGHDN and CDR2 is FVKESK. The CDR3, as DNA: TGTGCCAGCAGCCAAGGCAGGGGATCTAGCACAGATACGCAGTATTTT. This gives the protein CASSQGRGSSTDTQYF.

The CDR3 spells CASSLGLQGNTGELFF. The CDR3 DNA follows: TGTGCCAGCAGCTTAGGGCTACAGGGGAACACCGGGGAGCTGTTTTTT. V gene TRBV7-9 combines with J gene TRBJ2-2; maybe TRBD1 (6 bases). CDR3 length: 16 residues. Germline values: CDR1 SEHNR, CDR2 FQNEAQ (reference sequence). V lost 1 base and J lost 1, with 10 bases in between.

The chain couples TRBV7-2 to TRBJ2-7; D might be TRBD2 (5 bases). The CDR3 spans 15 residues. The germline V gene encodes CDR1 SGHTA and CDR2 FQGNSA. Trimming removed 4 bases at V and 3 bases at J, with 16 bases between. In DNA, the CDR3 is TGTGCCAGCAGCTCCTCCCCCCAGCGGATCTACGAGCAGTACTTC. It specifies CASSSSPQRIYEQYF.

This clone is a singleton in its sample. The chain is built from TRBV11-2 and TRBJ2-1; weak D call: TRBD1 (5 bases). The CDR3 contains 13 residues. Trimming removed 7 bases from V and 4 bases from J, with 11 bases in between. CDR1 is SGHAT and CDR2 is FQNNGV in the germline V gene. The CDR3 DNA reads TGTGCCAGCAACCTTCGACAGTACAATGAGCAGTTCTTC. The encoded protein is CASNLRQYNEQFF.

The rearrangement joins TRBV9 to TRBJ2-5, with D perhaps TRBD2 (5 bases). V was shortened by 2 bases and J by 5 bases, with 13 bases between the two germline ends. The CDR3 has 14 amino acids. Germline CDR1 and CDR2: SGDLS and YYNGEE. The CDR3 DNA sequence: TGTGCCAGCAGCGTGGGGAGAGGGTGGGAGACCCAGTACTTC. Its protein product is CASSVGRGWETQYF.

This chain uses TRBV23-1 with TRBJ2-2, with a tentative D call TRBD1 (6 bases). TRBV23-1 has ORF status, its function being uncertain. The CDR3 covers 20 residues. V shed 0 bases and J shed 0 bases, with 20 bases lying between them. The DNA for the CDR3 is TGCGCCAGCAGTCAATCGAGAAACCAAAGAAGACAGGCGAACACCGGGGAGCTGTTTTTT. Translating it yields CASSQSRNQRRQANTGELFF.

The chain combines TRBV7-9 with TRBJ1-6; D remains unclear. Germline CDR1 is SEHNR and CDR2 is FQNEAQ (reference sequence). The CDR3 sequence is 14 residues long. Trimming shortened V by 2 bases and J by 4 bases, and 6 bases separated the two germline ends. DNA of the CDR3: TGTGCCAGCAGCTTACCGGGGTATAATTCACCCCTCCACTTT. Translation: CASSLPGYNSPLHF.

The chain employs TRBV9 and TRBJ2-7; D may be TRBD2 (5 bases). Germline V gene data show CDR1 as SGDLS and CDR2 as YYNGEE. The V and J ends lost 2 bases and 0 bases respectively, with 12 bases between them. This CDR3 is built from 15 residues. The DNA of the CDR3 is TGTGCCAGCAGCGTTGGGGTGAGCGGCTCCTACGAGCAGTACTTC. Protein sequence: CASSVGVSGSYEQYF.

The chain has TRBV25-1 and TRBJ1-5; tentatively, D is TRBD1 (5 bases). The CDR3 sequence is 13 residues long. Trimming took off 2 bases at V and 7 bases at J, with 9 bases between the two ends. Germline V CDR1 and CDR2: MGHDK, SYGVNS. The CDR3 bases are TGTGCCAGCAGTGAACCCGGGGGACAGCCCCAGCATTTT. This encodes CASSEPGGQPQHF. Looking up the rest from reference TRBV25-1 and TRBJ1-5 gives the full variable domain: EADIYQTPRYLVIGTGKKITLECSQTMGHDKMYWYQQDPGMELHLIHYSYGVNSTEKGDLSSESTVSRIRTEHFPLTLESARPSHTSQYLCASSEPGGQPQHFGDGTRLSIL.

CDR3 amino acids: CSATQGSEAFF. CDR3 nucleotide sequence: TGCAGTGCAACCCAGGGATCTGAAGCTTTCTTT. The chain carries TRBV20-1 and TRBJ1-1; tentative D call: TRBD1 (5 bases). The V and J ends lost 6 bases and 6 bases respectively, with 11 bases between them. Germline CDR1 and CDR2: DFQATT and SNEGSKA (reference sequence). CDR3 length: 11 residues.

The J gene is TRBJ1-5, the V gene TRBV18; D uncertain. The CDR3 extends over 14 amino acids. Trimming pared 4 bases from V and 1 base from J, leaving 8 bases between. CDR1 and CDR2 from the germline V gene are KGHSH and LQKENI. CDR3 nucleotides: TGTGCCAGCTCACGGAGCGGGAGCAATCAGCCCCAGCATTTT. The encoded protein is CASSRSGSNQPQHF.

V usage is TRBV5-1 and J usage is TRBJ2-5; D is unclear. The CDR3 spans 18 residues. CDR1 is SGHRS, CDR2 YFSETQ, per germline. Trimming took 1 base from V and 9 from J, leaving 28 bases between them. In nucleotides, the CDR3 is TGCGCCAGCAGCTTGTGGAGAGCCGTTGGACGATCTAGTGAAGCCCAGTACTTC. It yields the protein CASSLWRAVGRSSEAQYF. Together with reference TRBV5-1 and TRBJ2-5, the CDR3 gives the full variable domain: KAGVTQTPRYLIKTRGQQVTLSCSPISGHRSVSWYQQTPGQGLQFLFEYFSETQRNKGNFPGRFSGRQFSNSRSEMNVSTLELGDSALYLCASSLWRAVGRSSEAQYFGPGTRLLVL.

In its sample, this clone was seen a few times. The J gene is TRBJ1-1, the V gene TRBV28; D not resolved. This CDR3 is 15 amino acids long. Trimming took off 4 bases at V and 0 bases at J, with 12 bases between the two ends. The V gene's germline CDR1 is MDHEN and CDR2 SYDVKM. The CDR3 loop is CASSSRSAVNTEAFF. CDR3 bases: TGTGCCAGCAGTTCCAGATCCGCCGTGAACACTGAAGCTTTCTTT. The full variable domain, in which reference TRBV28 and TRBJ1-1 provide the parts outside the CDR3, is DVKVTQSSRYLVKRTGEKVFLECVQDMDHENMFWYRQDPGLGLRLIYFSYDVKMKEKGDIPEGYSVSREKKERFSLILESASTNQTSMYLCASSSRSAVNTEAFFGQGTRLTVV.

This clone was detected a few times. The J gene is TRBJ2-1, the V gene TRBV24-1; TRBD2 matches 7 bases. Trimming took 3 bases from V and 8 from J; bases not matched to a gene: 3. The CDR3 is 13 amino acids. Germline V lookup: CDR1 KGHDR, CDR2 SFDVKD. The CDR3 DNA reads as TGTGCCACCAGTGATCTTACTAGCGATGAGCAGTTCTTC. Its translation: CATSDLTSDEQFF.

V is TRBV9 and J is TRBJ1-5; D gene uncertain. Per the germline V gene, CDR1 is SGDLS and CDR2 is YYNGEE. V was trimmed by 2 bases and J by 5 bases, leaving 8 bases between them. This CDR3 has 13 amino acids. The CDR3 DNA sequence: TGTGCCAGCAGCGTCGGTCAGGATCAGCCCCAGCATTTT. This sequence encodes CASSVGQDQPQHF.

The genes are TRBV9 and TRBJ1-1; the D is unclear. Per germline, CDR1 SGDLS and CDR2 YYNGEE. Between the trimmed V and J ends, which lost 0 bases and 0 bases, there was a span of 12 bases. The CDR3 loop spans 16 amino acids. The CDR3 here is CASSVASGNLNTEAFF. For the CDR3, the DNA is TGTGCCAGCAGCGTAGCTAGTGGAAACCTGAACACTGAAGCTTTCTTT.